This T cell receptor beta chain was recovered during a study of cytomegalovirus exposure and HLA in healthy donors. Study at large: The use of the same platform for the approximately 130 validation repertoires and the 550 to 700 first-cohort repertoires was reported by a later analysis.

The table came from immunoSEQ multiplex PCR; TCRdb's copy has only in-frame clones and leaves some out. The data contain over 45,000 clones, about nine tenths of them singletons. Study findings and constraints: Reportedly, diagnosis of cytomegalovirus status by the classifier showed high specificity and sensitivity. A few CMV-associated chains proved CMV antigen-specific in vitro. Some TCR beta chains (roughly 160 of them) were listed as cytomegalovirus-associated.

Remarks on this clone: Its antigen is as yet unknown.

CDR3 length: 17 residues. The germline gives CDR1 SGHVS, CDR2 FQNEAQ. Trimming took off 1 base at V and 0 bases at J, with 13 bases between the two ends. The sequence derives from a woman aged 30 to 39 in good health and CMV-seronegative. Sequencing was carried out using PBMCs. V and J are TRBV7-8 and TRBJ1-5, with D hard to call. CDR3 region: CASSLERAVYSNQPQHF. CDR3 DNA: TGTGCCAGCAGCTTAGAGAGGGCCGTCTATAGCAATCAGCCCCAGCATTTT.